This is a list of T cell receptor beta chains from one sample in a study of CDR3 diversity in severe acne. Via MiXCR, TCRdb re-called the PCR reads, giving one row per CDR3 protein. The table includes 65,000 to 95,000 distinct CDR3 sequences, about 54% detected once. Sequenced material: blood. The receptors stem from a male donor in good health, without acne. Both conserved end residues are trimmed from each CDR3. The order of the fields is D gene, V gene, clone size, CDR3 protein. The D gene is left open where the match is weak. Only part of the rows carry a size: once, few, many, or a class if the clone is expanded.

d_call: TRBD1
v_call: TRBV12-3/TRBV12-4
clone_size: NA
cdr3_aa: VSSRDSKLYERY

d_call: TRBD1
v_call: TRBV5-1
clone_size: NA
cdr3_aa: ASSSEDRGYEQY

d_call: NA
v_call: TRBV20-1
clone_size: NA
cdr3_aa: SRTGTPSYEQY

d_call: NA
v_call: TRBV7-3
clone_size: many
cdr3_aa: ASSLNPDLRYNEQF

d_call: TRBD2
v_call: TRBV12-3/TRBV12-4
clone_size: NA
cdr3_aa: ASSFQGGLAVEQY

d_call: TRBD2
v_call: TRBV24-1
clone_size: medium-sized
cdr3_aa: ATSDSGALYNEQF

d_call: TRBD2
v_call: TRBV5-5
clone_size: few
cdr3_aa: ASTSTGTSGGARETQY

d_call: NA
v_call: TRBV6-6
clone_size: NA
cdr3_aa: ASRTETEKLF

d_call: TRBD1
v_call: TRBV2
clone_size: few
cdr3_aa: ASSPRTGTNTEAF

d_call: NA
v_call: TRBV19
clone_size: few
cdr3_aa: ASSLPGGTEAF

d_call: TRBD1
v_call: TRBV5-1
clone_size: many
cdr3_aa: ASSEGQMDGYT

d_call: NA
v_call: TRBV2
clone_size: NA
cdr3_aa: ASSEDYGYT

d_call: TRBD1
v_call: TRBV13
clone_size: once
cdr3_aa: ASSSTGTGKADEQF

d_call: TRBD2
v_call: TRBV29-1
clone_size: NA
cdr3_aa: SVEVPGLAGVGEQY

d_call: NA
v_call: TRBV6-5
clone_size: many
cdr3_aa: ASSYLSGTTDTQY

d_call: NA
v_call: TRBV7-9
clone_size: few
cdr3_aa: ASSPPSNTEAF

d_call: NA
v_call: TRBV2
clone_size: NA
cdr3_aa: ASSEGTFSNQPQH

d_call: NA
v_call: TRBV30
clone_size: many
cdr3_aa: AWSLPGLNEKLF

d_call: TRBD2
v_call: TRBV7-9
clone_size: NA
cdr3_aa: ASSSGTSATYEQY

d_call: NA
v_call: TRBV9
clone_size: NA
cdr3_aa: ASSVRGSMDYGYT

d_call: NA
v_call: TRBV29-1
clone_size: few
cdr3_aa: SVEELAMNTEAF

d_call: NA
v_call: TRBV28
clone_size: many
cdr3_aa: ASSWAGLGELF

d_call: NA
v_call: TRBV29-1
clone_size: few
cdr3_aa: SVEKGTGELF

d_call: NA
v_call: TRBV10-3
clone_size: NA
cdr3_aa: ASSYPGEGYEQY

d_call: TRBD2
v_call: TRBV20-1
clone_size: once
cdr3_aa: SATSGTEKYEQY

d_call: NA
v_call: TRBV6-6
clone_size: NA
cdr3_aa: ASTYGANTGELF

d_call: TRBD2
v_call: TRBV11-2
clone_size: NA
cdr3_aa: ATSPGGTQY

d_call: NA
v_call: TRBV5-1
clone_size: NA
cdr3_aa: ASSLSQGVGTEAF

d_call: NA
v_call: TRBV6-5
clone_size: many
cdr3_aa: ASSRGQSPSTDTQY

d_call: TRBD1
v_call: TRBV19
clone_size: NA
cdr3_aa: ASGGQGVGEQF

d_call: NA
v_call: TRBV7-6
clone_size: NA
cdr3_aa: ASSPGGELF

d_call: TRBD1
v_call: TRBV5-1
clone_size: NA
cdr3_aa: ASSWGQGEGARNEQF

d_call: NA
v_call: TRBV15
clone_size: NA
cdr3_aa: ATSRDAQTDAQTDGYT